This TCR beta chain was sequenced during a study of T-cell memory formation after mild COVID-19 (dated by TCRdb to about 2021). About the study as a whole: Most TCR sequence clusters were specific to one of the two donors. Two young, previously healthy adult volunteers, one female and one male, were included in the cohort. In a couple of donors, T-cell clones that expanded and contracted after mild COVID-19 were tracked by sequencing TCRalpha and TCRbeta repertoires over time. The research as a whole found: Some responding clones were found in pre-infection memory, which suggests that pre-existing cross-reactive memory T cells took part in the SARS-CoV-2 response. The study covered only two mild cases, and larger cohorts including severe cases with pre-infection samples were considered necessary. Clones contracting from day 15 to 85 had balanced CD4/CD8 phenotypes, while a second wave expanding from day 15 to 37 was biased towards CD4+. The second-wave clones that peaked on day 37 were not confirmed to be SARS-CoV-2 specific. Contracting CD4+ clones turned up mainly in the CM and EM memory subsets, whereas EMRA was where CD8+ clones were enriched.

TCRdb lists the instrument as Illumina NovaSeq 6000. Using 5'RACE with constant-segment primers, TCRalpha and TCRbeta cDNA libraries were constructed, with sample barcodes and unique molecular identifiers added in the process. RNA was extracted from every sample with Trizol reagent. Library amplification was performed in two PCR steps, and a second sample barcode and Illumina TruSeq adapters were introduced in the second step. Libraries were sequenced on an Illumina NovaSeq with 2 x 150 bp paired-end reads. Per the source publication's procedure: Demultiplexing of reads and collapsing into UMI-guided consensus sequences were performed with migec v1.2.7. Using mixcr v2.1.11, the UMI consensuses were aligned to TRA and TRB V and J templates and assembled into clonotypes. A clonotype was counted as expanded or contracted only if both edgeR and NoisET called the change significant, with noise models trained on biological replicates. For edgeR calls, the cutoffs were a false discovery rate-adjusted p below 0.01 and a log2 fold-change threshold of 1. As an exploratory analysis of dynamics, max-normalized trajectories of the 1000 most abundant clonotypes were examined by PCA with hierarchical clustering. Separately sequenced CD4+ and CD8+ repertoires were used to assign the CD4 or CD8 phenotype of responding clones. TCRdb reanalyzed the raw reads on its own, using fastp at Q25 for trimming and MiXCR for clone calling, and kept in-frame beta chains. Merged by CDR3 protein, the rows form single entries marked with the most common genes and DNA. It is TCRdb's table, rather than the study itself, that gives the V and J calls and clone size. This sample has around 510,000 distinct CDR3 sequences in its table, and 20% to 25% of those were observed once. The ten largest clones represent under 8.5% of the sample.

PBMCs were isolated by Ficoll-Paque density gradient centrifugation. The germline ends are 14 bases apart after V is trimmed by 6 bases and J by 8 bases. Including cysteine and phenylalanine, the CDR3 has 12 amino acids. Only the CDR3 part of the read is kept: 36 bases, read in frame from the first base. The germline V gene encodes CDR1 DFQATT and CDR2 SNEGSKA (reference sequence). On this clonotype: Its target antigen remains unknown. No base quality values were provided; no much bigger clone lies one nucleotide off.

This sequence originates from an adult woman who had mild COVID-19 (a few samples of this study predate the infection). The sample titles of this study are shuffled in the database, so cell type and time point are left out; the donor was told from shared clones. The sequence joins TRBV20-1 to TRBJ2-1, with an unclear D gene assignment. Material: PBMCs or a T cell subset sorted from them (not recorded which). The nucleotide sequence reads as follows: TGCAGTGCCCGGCGTATCGGCGATGAGCAGTTCTTC. This is translated as CSARRIGDEQFF.